This TCR beta chain was sequenced during a study of Ad26.COV2.S vaccination and SARS-CoV-2 variants. CDR3 size: 14 residues. With 3 bases removed from V and 2 bases from J, the gap between germline ends came to 8 bases. CDR1 is MGHDK, CDR2 SYGVNS, per germline. Assay: immunoSEQ multiplex PCR; the TCRdb copy retains only in-frame clones and omits some. The table shows about 350,000 clones, with about 92% occurring only once. Turning to this clone: Its cognate antigen is unknown.

Study-level results: The authors reported substantial breadth in spike-specific CD8+ and CD4+ T cell responses after vaccination. Among vaccine recipients, spike-specific TCR breadth exceeded that of placebo recipients. Total T cell responses were possibly underestimated by TCR breadth and depth analyses. Vaccine and placebo recipients had comparable breadth of non-spike TCRs.

Here the sequenced sample was peripheral blood, taken after recovery from COVID-19. The V and J genes are TRBV25-1 and TRBJ1-3; no definite D call. This TCR derives from a human donor who had recovered from COVID-19. The CDR3 DNA is TGTGCCAGCAGTGATATAACAGCTGGAAACACCATATATTTT. As protein: CASSDITAGNTIYF.